Each of the 29 T cell receptor beta chains below was sequenced from the same sample in a study of T cell changes during pregnancy in multiple sclerosis. Assay: immunoSEQ multiplex PCR; the TCRdb copy retains only in-frame clones and omits some. The table records 75,000 to 90,000 clones, over 85% of them present only once. The sample in question was CD4+ T cells from peripheral blood mononuclear cells, obtained before pregnancy. Receptors originate from a female donor with multiple sclerosis, enrolled in a pregnancy study.

The chain joins TRBV15 to TRBJ2-2, with 8 bases lining up with TRBD2. Germline V gene data show CDR1 as LNHNV and CDR2 as YYDKDF (reference sequence). The CDR3 length is 17 residues. V dropped 4 bases and J dropped 4; count of bases not matched to a gene: 11. CDR3 bases: TGTGCCACCAGCACGATGGGGAGCGGGAGAGGCACCGGGGAGCTGTTTTTT. Translating gives CATSTMGSGRGTGELFF.

The chain couples TRBV29-1 to TRBJ2-1, with 7 bases fitting TRBD1. The J segment lost 8 bases and the V segment lost 7 bases, leaving 8 bases of the junction unmatched. This CDR3 comprises 12 residues. Germline CDR1 and CDR2: SQVTM and ANQGSEA. CDR3 nucleotides: TGCAGCGCAACGACAGGGTATCATGAGCAGTTCTTC. This gives the protein CSATTGYHEQFF.

The V and J genes are TRBV7-8 and TRBJ2-2, with 8 bases identical to TRBD1. Unmatched junction bases numbered 5, after V lost 6 bases and J lost 11 bases. This CDR3 is built from 12 residues. Germline CDR1 and CDR2: SGHVS and FQNEAQ. The DNA of the CDR3 is TGTGCCAGCAGGAGGACAGGGTTCGAGCTGTTTTTT. Encoded protein: CASRRTGFELFF.

The rearrangement uses TRBV28 and TRBJ1-2; 8 bases agree with TRBD1. CDR1 and CDR2 (germline): MDHEN, SYDVKM. The junction had 15 bases not matched to a gene; V was cut back by 10 bases and J by 11 bases. This CDR3 is built from 13 residues. The CDR3 here is CAILATQGAEYTF. The DNA of the CDR3 is TGTGCCATCCTTGCCACGCAGGGGGCGGAGTACACCTTC.

This chain uses TRBV6-5 with TRBJ2-5; D gene unclear. Trimming removed 0 bases from V and 5 bases from J, with 10 bases in between. The V gene's germline CDR1 is MNHEY and CDR2 SVGAGI. There are 14 residues in the CDR3. The CDR3 protein is CASSYSRGYETQYF. CDR3 coding DNA: TGTGCCAGCAGTTACTCGAGAGGATACGAGACCCAGTACTTC.

CDR3 amino acids: CASSTTGAGGTEAFF. CDR3 in DNA: TGTGCCAGCAGCACAACAGGGGCGGGGGGCACTGAAGCTTTCTTT. The rearrangement joins TRBV6-5 to TRBJ1-1, with 7 bases that match TRBD1. This CDR3 is built from 15 residues. The V and J ends lost 6 bases and 4 bases, in that order; junction bases with no gene match: 11. Germline CDR1 MNHEY, CDR2 SVGAGI.

The chain employs TRBV28 and TRBJ1-1, with TRBD1 matching over 8 bases. This CDR3 contains 16 residues. The V and J ends lost 2 bases and 0 bases, in that order; junction bases with no gene match: 5. Germline loops: CDR1 MDHEN, CDR2 SYDVKM. The CDR3 nucleotides are TGTGCCAGCAGTTTAAGGCAGGGGGCTCTGAACACTGAAGCTTTCTTT. This sequence encodes CASSLRQGALNTEAFF.

The rearrangement uses TRBV5-1 and TRBJ2-2; 10 bases align to TRBD2. The CDR3 contains 16 residues. V shed 3 bases and J 2 bases; nucleotides not matched to a gene: 4. Per the germline V gene, CDR1 is SGHRS and CDR2 is YFSETQ. Here the CDR3 reads CASSSLAGGNTGELFF. The CDR3 coding sequence is TGCGCCAGCAGCTCTTTAGCGGGAGGAAACACCGGGGAGCTGTTTTTT.

This clone came up once. The gene calls are TRBV10-3 and TRBJ2-3; 10 bases map to TRBD2. Germline CDR1 reads ENHRY; CDR2 reads SYGVKD. CDR3 length: 16 residues. V was pared by 1 base and J by 2 bases, with 3 bases of the junction left unmatched. The CDR3 sequence: CAISEFSGRATDTQYF. Written as DNA, the CDR3 is TGTGCCATCAGTGAGTTCAGCGGGAGGGCCACAGATACGCAGTATTTT.

The V gene is TRBV2, the J gene TRBJ2-1; 9 bases map to TRBD2. CDR3 length: 14 residues. With V trimmed by 4 bases and J by 4 bases, 2 bases remained unmatched. CDR1 is SNHLY and CDR2 is FYNNEI in the germline V gene. CDR3 region: CASSGTSVYNEQFF. The CDR3 nucleotides are TGTGCCAGCAGTGGGACTAGCGTTTACAATGAGCAGTTCTTC.

This chain joins TRBV9 and TRBJ2-3; the match to TRBD2 covers 8 bases. CDR3 size: 14 residues. The germline V gene encodes CDR1 SGDLS and CDR2 YYNGEE. V was pared by 2 bases and J by 3 bases, with 2 bases of the junction left unmatched. The CDR3 sequence: CASSVRGATDTQYF. The CDR3 nucleotides read TGTGCCAGCAGCGTGCGGGGGGCTACAGATACGCAGTATTTT.

This chain's CDR3 is CASSFLSGTEAFF. The CDR3 DNA is TGTGCCAGCAGTTTCCTAAGCGGGACTGAAGCTTTCTTT. J is TRBJ1-1 and V is TRBV27; D uncertain. The germline V gene has CDR1 MNHEY and CDR2 SMNVEV (reference sequence). The CDR3 sequence is 13 residues long. V shed 3 bases and J shed 5 bases, with 10 bases lying between them.

V usage is TRBV19 and J usage is TRBJ1-5; no clear D. The CDR3 is 14 amino acids. The germline V gene has CDR1 LNHDA and CDR2 SQIVND (reference sequence). Trimming pared 9 bases from V and 8 bases from J, leaving 20 bases between. CDR3 sequence: CASSPTQLFEPQHF. CDR3 nucleotides: TGTGCCAGCTCTCCAACACAGCTCTTCGAGCCCCAGCATTTT.

This clone has a handful of counts. V is TRBV11-1 and J is TRBJ2-2, with D maybe TRBD2 (6 bases). The CDR3 has 14 amino acids. V was shortened by 5 bases and J by 2 bases, with 9 bases between the two germline ends. Germline CDR1 reads SGHAT; CDR2 reads FQDESV (reference sequence). This CDR3 reads CASSGLLNTGELFF. The CDR3 DNA reads TGTGCCAGCAGCGGACTACTTAACACCGGGGAGCTGTTTTTT.

This clone was seen only once. The chain joins TRBV5-1 to TRBJ2-3, with D possibly TRBD2 on 6 matching bases. The CDR3 spans 13 residues. V lost 4 bases and J 3 bases, leaving 9 bases between the germline ends. Germline V gives CDR1 SGHRS, CDR2 YFSETQ. This CDR3 is CASSAGLTDTQYF. The CDR3 bases are TGCGCCAGCAGCGCGGGACTTACAGATACGCAGTATTTT.

This chain connects TRBV9 to TRBJ2-3; D is undetermined. The CDR3 consists of 13 residues. Germline loops: CDR1 SGDLS, CDR2 YYNGEE. V dropped 5 bases and J dropped 4 bases, with 11 bases sitting between them. The CDR3 here is CASSVQRADTQYF. The CDR3 coding sequence is TGTGCCAGCAGTGTCCAACGCGCAGATACGCAGTATTTT.

The chain joins TRBV5-4 to TRBJ2-1; D not certain. CDR1 and CDR2 from the germline V gene are SGHNT and YYREEE (reference sequence). Trimming shortened V by 0 bases and J by 5 bases, and 6 bases separated the two germline ends. This CDR3 comprises 13 residues. CDR3 in amino acids: CASSLGPNNEQFF. The CDR3 nucleotides are TGTGCCAGCAGCTTGGGGCCAAACAATGAGCAGTTCTTC.

The chain is built from TRBV7-3 and TRBJ1-1, with 7 positions matching TRBD1. CDR1 is SGHTA and CDR2 is FQGTGA in the germline V gene. The CDR3 has 15 residues. Losses at the gene ends were 9 bases for V and 6 bases for J; bases not matched to a gene: 16. The CDR3 sequence: CASRKGARENAEAFF. DNA for the CDR3: TGTGCCAGTAGAAAGGGGGCGCGGGAAAATGCTGAAGCTTTCTTT.

The rearrangement uses TRBV4-1 and TRBJ1-1; D gene ambiguous. CDR1 and CDR2 (germline): MGHRA, YSYEKL. The CDR3 runs to 15 residues. Trimming left V 4 bases short and J 0 bases short, with 12 bases between. The CDR3: CASSPSRLMNTEAFF. As DNA, the CDR3 is TGCGCCAGCAGCCCCTCCCGTTTAATGAACACTGAAGCTTTCTTT.

This rearrangement joins TRBV21-1 to TRBJ1-4. TRBV21-1 is designated a pseudogene. This CDR3 region has 14 residues. In nucleotides, the CDR3 is TGTGCCAGCAGCAAAGGTGTGGCGGGGGAAAAACTGTTTTTT. This encodes CASSKGVAGEKLFF.

The rearrangement uses TRBV14 and TRBJ2-6; a possible D gene is TRBD2 (5 bases). V was pared by 3 bases and J by 2 bases, with 14 bases between. The CDR3 is 17 amino acids. CDR1 and CDR2 (germline): SGHDN, FVKESK. CDR3 sequence (DNA): TGTGCCAGCAGCCACGACCTCGAGGGAACTGGGGCCAACGTCCTGACTTTC. It specifies CASSHDLEGTGANVLTF.

The chain employs TRBV29-1 and TRBJ2-2; TRBD1 matches 9 bases. Looked up from germline, CDR1 is SQVTM and CDR2 is ANQGSEA. The CDR3 extends over 15 amino acids. V dropped 6 bases and J dropped 5; count of bases not matched to a gene: 10. The CDR3 here is CSVAPGQGVTGELFF. CDR3 bases: TGCAGCGTCGCTCCGGGACAGGGTGTGACCGGGGAGCTGTTTTTT.

V is TRBV6-1 and J is TRBJ2-2; tentatively, D is TRBD1 (7 bases). Trimming removed 6 bases at V and 2 bases at J, with 13 bases between. This CDR3 is 15 amino acids long. Germline V gives CDR1 MNHNS, CDR2 SASEGT. In nucleotides, the CDR3 is TGTGCCAGCAGAAACAGGGGAGGTAACACCGGGGAGCTGTTTTTT. Translating gives CASRNRGGNTGELFF.

J is TRBJ1-3 and V is TRBV28, with 7 bases aligning to TRBD1. Germline trimming cut 7 bases from V and 5 bases from J; bases unmatched to any gene: 11. Germline V gene data show CDR1 as MDHEN and CDR2 as SYDVKM. The CDR3 length is 15 residues. CDR3 amino acids: CASTQSRGHRNTIYF. The CDR3 region has the DNA TGTGCCAGCACCCAAAGTAGGGGGCATAGAAACACCATATATTTT.

The V call is TRBV5-1, the J call TRBJ1-1; TRBD1 matches 9 bases. With 0 bases clipped from V and 7 bases from J, the junction kept 1 base outside the gene matches. CDR3 length equals 13 residues. CDR1 is SGHRS and CDR2 is YFSETQ in the germline V gene. CDR3 in DNA: TGCGCCAGCAGCTTGGCGGGACAGGGTGAAGCTTTCTTT. Translated: CASSLAGQGEAFF.

The rearrangement joins TRBV19 to TRBJ1-1; D might be TRBD1 (5 bases). Trimming removed 6 bases from V and 1 base from J, with 12 bases in between. The CDR3 is 14 amino acids. Germline CDR1 reads LNHDA; CDR2 reads SQIVND (reference sequence). The CDR3 is CASSGGVRNTEAFF. As DNA, the CDR3 is TGTGCCAGTAGCGGGGGGGTGAGGAACACTGAAGCTTTCTTT.

The chain is built from TRBV5-1 and TRBJ2-3; 10 nucleotides match TRBD2. This CDR3 contains 17 residues. J lost 4 bases, V lost 4 bases, and 12 bases had no gene match. The V gene's germline CDR1 is SGHRS and CDR2 YFSETQ. The CDR3, as DNA: TGCGCCAGCAGCCTGGGGGCTCTAGCGGGAGTTTCAGATACGCAGTATTTT. The encoded protein is CASSLGALAGVSDTQYF.

The genes are TRBV5-1 and TRBJ2-3; the D gene is possibly TRBD2 (6 bases). This CDR3 has 15 residues. With 1 base removed from V and 0 bases from J, the gap between germline ends came to 9 bases. Per the germline V gene, CDR1 is SGHRS and CDR2 is YFSETQ. CDR3 sequence reads: CASSLSSASTDTQYF. CDR3 in DNA: TGCGCCAGCAGCTTGTCTAGCGCGAGCACAGATACGCAGTATTTT.

This chain uses TRBV5-6 with TRBJ1-6; tentative D call: TRBD1 (5 bases). Trimming took off 0 bases at V and 8 bases at J, with 9 bases between the two ends. This CDR3 region has 14 residues. CDR1 and CDR2 from the germline V gene are SGHDT and YYEEEE. The CDR3 DNA reads as TGTGCCAGCAGCTTGGGGCCGGGGGATTCACCCCTCCACTTT. This codes for CASSLGPGDSPLHF.